Presented here are 4 T cell receptor beta chains from one specimen sequenced in a study of blood T cell repertoires in COVID-19 (dated by TCRdb to 2020 to 2021). The library was produced with the immunoSEQ multiplex PCR assay. Held by TCRdb, this immuneACCESS table contains in-frame sequences only and omits some clones. Under half of the omission traces to an unresolved V gene where checked; the cause of the rest is unknown. The sample table shows about 120,000 clones, and 80% to 85% are seen once. The ten largest clones capture 0.83% of the sample. The sequenced sample was peripheral blood. The source of these receptors is a woman in her 70s with acute or convalescent COVID-19.

The V gene is TRBV30, the J gene TRBJ1-6; 7 bases agree with TRBD1. Losses at the gene ends were 5 bases for V and 8 bases for J; bases not matched to a gene: 6. CDR1 and CDR2 (germline): GTSNPN, SVGIG (reference sequence). CDR3 length equals 13 residues. The DNA of the CDR3 is TGTGCCTGGCGCCAAGGACAGGATTCACCCCTCCACTTT. Its translation: CAWRQGQDSPLHF.

This chain links TRBV14 with TRBJ1-6; D is ambiguous. This CDR3 spans 14 amino acids. Trimming stripped 0 bases from V and 10 bases from J, with 10 bases between. Germline values: CDR1 SGHDN, CDR2 FVKESK. The CDR3 DNA is TGTGCCAGCAGCCAAGAGAGGGTAGCCTCACCCCTCCACTTT. It codes for CASSQERVASPLHF.

Only one count was recorded for this clone. V and J are TRBV4-1 and TRBJ1-5; a possible D gene is TRBD1 (6 bases). This CDR3 is built from 15 residues. V was trimmed by 2 bases and J by 1 base, leaving 9 bases between them. The germline CDR1 and CDR2 sequences are MGHRA and YSYEKL. The CDR3 DNA follows: TGCGCCAGCAGCCAATTTCAGGGGAGCAATCAGCCCCAGCATTTT. It translates to CASSQFQGSNQPQHF.

Only a few counts were recorded for this clone. J is TRBJ2-1 and V is TRBV5-1, with 9 bases matching TRBD2. Per the germline V gene, CDR1 is SGHRS and CDR2 is YFSETQ. V shed 5 bases, J shed 8 bases, and the junction held 8 bases outside the gene matches. This CDR3 is 14 amino acids long. The CDR3 is CASRARGGEDEQFF. DNA for the CDR3: TGCGCCAGCAGGGCGCGGGGGGGCGAAGATGAGCAGTTCTTC.